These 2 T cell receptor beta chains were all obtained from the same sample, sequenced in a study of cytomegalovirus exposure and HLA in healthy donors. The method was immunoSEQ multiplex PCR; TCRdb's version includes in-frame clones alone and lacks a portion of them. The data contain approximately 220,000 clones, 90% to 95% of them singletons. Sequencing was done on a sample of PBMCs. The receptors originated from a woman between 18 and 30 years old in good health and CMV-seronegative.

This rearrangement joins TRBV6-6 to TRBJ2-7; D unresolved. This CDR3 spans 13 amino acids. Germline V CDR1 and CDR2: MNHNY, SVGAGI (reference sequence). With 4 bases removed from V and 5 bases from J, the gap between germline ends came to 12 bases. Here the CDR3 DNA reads TGTGCCAGCAGTTGGGCTACCGGAAACGAGCAGTACTTC. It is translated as CASSWATGNEQYF.

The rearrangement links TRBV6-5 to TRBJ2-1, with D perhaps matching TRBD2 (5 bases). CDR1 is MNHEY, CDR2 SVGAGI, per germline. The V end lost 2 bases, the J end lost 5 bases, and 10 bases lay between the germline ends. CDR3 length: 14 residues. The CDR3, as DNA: TGTGCCAGCAGTTACGGAGGCGAACACAATGAGCAGTTCTTC. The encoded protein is CASSYGGEHNEQFF.